One sample yielded the 29 T cell receptor beta chains listed below, sequenced in a study of blood T cell repertoires in COVID-19 (dated by TCRdb to about 2020). The library was made by the immunoSEQ multiplex PCR assay. TCRdb stores this immuneACCESS table with in-frame sequences only. Part of the clones is absent; in the studies checked, under half of the shortfall reflects unresolved V genes, and no reason is known for the rest. For this sample the table gives some 320,000 clones, of which about 89% were detected only once. The top ten hold 7.8% of the sample. Sequencing input: peripheral blood. Every receptor here comes from a woman between 45 and 60 years old who had recovered from COVID-19.

The chain combines TRBV28 with TRBJ2-1, with a weak D call TRBD2 (5 bases). Looked up from germline, CDR1 is MDHEN and CDR2 is SYDVKM. This CDR3 has 13 amino acids. V dropped 4 bases and J dropped 7 bases, with 11 bases sitting between them. The CDR3 here is CASSWRRRNEQFF. The CDR3 region has the DNA TGTGCCAGCAGTTGGAGGAGACGGAATGAGCAGTTCTTC. The whole variable domain, filled in from reference TRBV28 and TRBJ2-1, reads DVKVTQSSRYLVKRTGEKVFLECVQDMDHENMFWYRQDPGLGLRLIYFSYDVKMKEKGDIPEGYSVSREKKERFSLILESASTNQTSMYLCASSWRRRNEQFFGPGTRLTVL.

The V gene is TRBV12-3 or TRBV12-4, the J gene TRBJ1-2; D is unresolved. The V end lost 5 bases, the J end lost 4 bases, and 8 bases lay between the germline ends. The CDR3 is 12 residues long. The CDR3 DNA reads as TGTGCCAGCAGTCCGGGGTTCTATGGCTACACCTTC. It encodes CASSPGFYGYTF.

This chain connects TRBV15 to TRBJ2-7; perhaps TRBD2 as D (6 bases). The CDR3 spans 14 residues. The germline V gene has CDR1 LNHNV and CDR2 YYDKDF (reference sequence). V was pared by 5 bases and J by 0 bases, with 11 bases between. This CDR3 is CATSGGLNSYEQYF. The DNA for the CDR3 is TGTGCCACCAGCGGAGGACTAAACTCCTACGAGCAGTACTTC.

The chain combines TRBV6-5 with TRBJ1-1, with TRBD1 as a possible D gene (5 bases). The CDR3 runs to 13 residues. Germline V CDR1 and CDR2: MNHEY, SVGAGI. Trimming took off 2 bases at V and 4 bases at J, with 8 bases between the two ends. DNA of the CDR3: TGTGCCAGCAGTTACGGGGGAGGCACTGAAGCTTTCTTT. It yields the protein CASSYGGGTEAFF.

J is TRBJ1-3 and V is TRBV6-5; D is undetermined. The germline gives CDR1 MNHEY, CDR2 SVGAGI. V was trimmed by 6 bases and J by 2 bases, leaving 8 bases between them. CDR3 length: 13 residues. The CDR3 reads CASRAIAGNTIYF. CDR3 sequence (DNA): TGTGCCAGCAGAGCCATCGCTGGAAACACCATATATTTT.

This sequence joins TRBV5-6 and TRBJ2-5; weak D call: TRBD2 (5 bases). Germline-derived CDR1 and CDR2 are SGHDT and YYEEEE. The CDR3 loop spans 15 amino acids. V was pared by 0 bases and J by 7 bases, with 16 bases between. This chain's CDR3 is CASSLEGRGSGTQYF. In DNA form, the CDR3 reads TGTGCCAGCAGCTTGGAGGGTAGAGGGTCGGGGACCCAGTACTTC.

This clone has a single count. This chain joins TRBV27 and TRBJ1-2; D might be TRBD1 (5 bases). V shed 9 bases and J shed 4 bases, with 15 bases lying between them. Germline loops: CDR1 MNHEY, CDR2 SMNVEV (reference sequence). The CDR3 extends over 13 amino acids. The CDR3 is CARRKQVAYGYTF. The CDR3 nucleotides are TGTGCCAGGCGGAAACAGGTCGCCTATGGCTACACCTTC.

The chain combines TRBV18 with TRBJ2-7; maybe TRBD1 (5 bases). Germline-derived CDR1 and CDR2 are KGHSH and LQKENI. This CDR3 is 15 amino acids long. V lost 0 bases and J 3 bases, leaving 12 bases between the germline ends. The CDR3 region has the DNA TGTGCCAGCTCACCACCCTCAGGACAAGGCTACGAGCAGTACTTC. As protein: CASSPPSGQGYEQYF.

The chain is built from TRBV3-1 (or the pseudogene TRBV3-2) and TRBJ1-5, with 7 bases matching TRBD1. This CDR3 comprises 15 residues. The V segment lost 3 bases and the J segment 5 bases; nucleotides outside the gene matches: 7. Germline V CDR1 and CDR2: LGHDT, YNNKEL (reference sequence). The CDR3 DNA follows: TGTGCCAGCAGCCAGACAGGGTCTTTGGATCAGCCCCAGCATTTT. Translated: CASSQTGSLDQPQHF.

The chain has TRBV4-2 and TRBJ2-3; 7 bases map to TRBD2. Germline V gives CDR1 LGHNA, CDR2 YNFKEQ. The CDR3 has 16 amino acids. The junction had 3 bases not matched to a gene; V was cut back by 0 bases and J by 0 bases. The DNA for the CDR3 is TGTGCCAGCAGCCAAGAGGCGGGGGTTAGCACAGATACGCAGTATTTT. It encodes CASSQEAGVSTDTQYF.

The rearrangement links TRBV5-5 to TRBJ2-7; tentative D call: TRBD1 (6 bases). The V end lost 4 bases, the J end lost 5 bases, and 13 bases lay between the germline ends. Germline assignment: CDR1 SGHKS and CDR2 YYEKEE (reference sequence). The CDR3 has 13 residues. The CDR3 sequence: CASSEDSWNEQYF. For the CDR3, the DNA is TGTGCCAGCAGCGAGGACAGTTGGAACGAGCAGTACTTC.

This chain uses TRBV6-6 with TRBJ1-1; 7 bases match TRBD1. The CDR3 length is 13 residues. Trimming removed 6 bases from V and 10 bases from J; junction bases left unmatched: 11. Germline V gene data show CDR1 as MNHNY and CDR2 as SVGAGI (reference sequence). CDR3 sequence reads: CASSDLTGWGAFF. DNA for the CDR3: TGTGCCAGCAGCGACTTGACAGGGTGGGGAGCTTTCTTT.

This rearrangement joins TRBV4-3 to TRBJ2-5; possibly TRBD1 for D (5 bases). The CDR3 is 15 residues long. CDR1 and CDR2 (germline): LGHNA, YSLEER. The V end lost 0 bases, the J end lost 4 bases, and 12 bases lay between the germline ends. CDR3 residues: CASSQDLVGVETQYF. CDR3 nucleotides: TGCGCCAGCAGCCAAGATCTCGTAGGGGTAGAGACCCAGTACTTC.

A word on this clone: Other DNA variants within this sample encode the same CDR3. The chain recombines TRBV29-1 with TRBJ2-1; 14 bases match TRBD2. CDR3 length: 16 residues. V shed 5 bases, J shed 1 base, and the junction held 4 bases outside the gene matches. The germline V gene has CDR1 SQVTM and CDR2 ANQGSEA. The CDR3: CSVTGLAGASYNEQFF. The CDR3 DNA reads as TGCAGCGTTACGGGACTAGCGGGAGCATCCTACAATGAGCAGTTCTTC.

The chain joins TRBV28 to TRBJ1-5; no definite D call. Germline lookup yields CDR1 MDHEN and CDR2 SYDVKM. This CDR3 is built from 12 residues. V lost 7 bases and J 7 bases, leaving 11 bases between the germline ends. In DNA, the CDR3 is TGTGCCAGCATCACCAGGAGGCAGCCCCAGCATTTT. Translated: CASITRRQPQHF.

The chain links TRBV10-1 to TRBJ1-1; the match to TRBD1 covers 10 bases. This CDR3 is built from 14 residues. Losses at the gene ends were 4 bases for V and 6 bases for J; bases not matched to a gene: 5. In germline, CDR1 is WNHNN, CDR2 SYGVQD (reference sequence). The CDR3 DNA sequence: TGCGCCAGCAGTGTTGACAGGGGGCTCGCTGAAGCTTTCTTT. Residues: CASSVDRGLAEAFF.

The chain carries TRBV18 and TRBJ1-6; D not resolved. Deletions cut 2 bases from V and 8 bases from J, with 13 bases between. The CDR3 totals 15 residues. The germline V gene encodes CDR1 KGHSH and CDR2 LQKENI. The CDR3 reads CASSPRSGDYSPLHF. The CDR3 DNA reads as TGTGCCAGCTCACCAAGATCAGGTGATTATTCACCCCTCCACTTT. The full variable domain, its missing parts supplied by reference TRBV18 and TRBJ1-6, is NAGVMQNPRHLVRRRGQEARLRCSPMKGHSHVYWYRQLPEEGLKFMVYLQKENIIDESGMPKERFSAEFPKEGPSILRIQQVVRGDSAAYFCASSPRSGDYSPLHFGNGTRLTVT.

The genes are TRBV19 and TRBJ1-2, with D maybe TRBD1 (6 bases). Trimming shortened V by 3 bases and J by 8 bases, and 13 bases separated the two germline ends. The CDR3 is 13 residues long. CDR1 LNHDA and CDR2 SQIVND come from the germline V gene (reference sequence). CDR3 in DNA: TGTGCCAGTAGTATCGCGGACAGAGTCGGCTACACCTTC. This translates into CASSIADRVGYTF.

The chain has TRBV6-5 and TRBJ2-7, with 10 bases identical to TRBD1. J lost 3 bases, V lost 5 bases, and 4 bases had no gene match. Germline CDR1 reads MNHEY; CDR2 reads SVGAGI. This CDR3 comprises 14 residues. DNA of the CDR3: TGTGCCAGCAGTCCGCGGACAGGGGGCTACGAGCAGTACTTC. It specifies CASSPRTGGYEQYF.

The chain has TRBV4-1 and TRBJ1-5; D is undetermined. The CDR3 covers 15 residues. Germline-derived CDR1 and CDR2 are MGHRA and YSYEKL. Trimming left V 1 base short and J 0 bases short, with 7 bases between. This CDR3 is CASSQGEYSNQPQHF. In DNA form, the CDR3 reads TGCGCCAGCAGCCAAGGGGAGTATAGCAATCAGCCCCAGCATTTT.

The gene calls are TRBV5-1 and TRBJ2-3; 12 bases align to TRBD2. J gave up 5 bases and V 1 base, and 11 bases lay outside the gene matches. Germline V gene data show CDR1 as SGHRS and CDR2 as YFSETQ. The CDR3 contains 18 residues. Here the CDR3 reads CASSLITSGRPGEDTQYF. In DNA form, the CDR3 reads TGCGCCAGCAGCTTGATAACTAGCGGGAGGCCTGGGGAAGATACGCAGTATTTT. The full variable domain, its missing parts supplied by reference TRBV5-1 and TRBJ2-3, is KAGVTQTPRYLIKTRGQQVTLSCSPISGHRSVSWYQQTPGQGLQFLFEYFSETQRNKGNFPGRFSGRQFSNSRSEMNVSTLELGDSALYLCASSLITSGRPGEDTQYFGPGTRLTVL.

The J gene is TRBJ1-3, the V gene TRBV4-1, with D possibly being TRBD1 (6 bases). This CDR3 has 14 amino acids. Germline V gene sequence: CDR1 MGHRA, CDR2 YSYEKL. V was shortened by 6 bases and J by 1 base, with 10 bases between the two germline ends. DNA of the CDR3: TGCGCCAGCAGAGACAGGTGGTCTGGAAACACCATATATTTT. Amino acid sequence: CASRDRWSGNTIYF.

The chain is built from TRBV7-3 and TRBJ2-7; TRBD2 matches 7 bases. The germline V gene encodes CDR1 SGHTA and CDR2 FQGTGA. V trimming: 1 base; J trimming: 3 bases; junction bases outside the gene matches: 6. This CDR3 is 15 amino acids long. CDR3 loop: CASSLRAGEDYEQYF. The CDR3 DNA is TGTGCCAGCAGCTTAAGGGCGGGAGAAGACTACGAGCAGTACTTC.

The chain is built from TRBV7-2 and TRBJ1-1; 7 bases are shared with TRBD1. Germline lookup yields CDR1 SGHTA and CDR2 FQGNSA. With V trimmed by 4 bases and J by 5 bases, 4 bases remained unmatched. The CDR3 length is 13 residues. CDR3 nucleotide sequence: TGTGCCAGCAGCTCGACAGGGCGGACTGAAGCTTTCTTT. It codes for CASSSTGRTEAFF. Full variable domain (outside the CDR3, taken from reference TRBV7-2 and TRBJ1-1): GAGVSQSPSNKVTEKGKDVELRCDPISGHTALYWYRQSLGQGLEFLIYFQGNSAPDKSGLPSDRFSAERTGGSVSTLTIQRTQQEDSAVYLCASSSTGRTEAFFGQGTRLTVV.

The chain recombines TRBV18 with TRBJ2-7, with 9 bases identical to TRBD1. From germline, CDR1 is KGHSH and CDR2 LQKENI. V shed 6 bases, J shed 7 bases, and the junction held 13 bases outside the gene matches. There are 15 residues in the CDR3. The CDR3 region has the DNA TGTGCCAGCTCCCCCGGACAGGGGCGCTTACATGAGCAGTACTTC. This encodes CASSPGQGRLHEQYF.

The chain combines TRBV7-2 with TRBJ1-2; no firm D call. The CDR3 runs to 13 residues. Germline V gene data show CDR1 as SGHTA and CDR2 as FQGNSA. V was shortened by 5 bases and J by 8 bases, with 15 bases between the two germline ends. The chain's CDR3 is CASSPDIFVGYTF. CDR3 bases: TGTGCCAGCAGCCCCGACATTTTTGTGGGCTACACCTTC.

The V call is TRBV28, the J call TRBJ2-5, with 7 bases lining up with TRBD2. The CDR3 is made up of 16 amino acids. After removal of 6 bases from V and 0 bases from J, the junction contained 10 bases not matched to a gene. Per the germline V gene, CDR1 is MDHEN and CDR2 is SYDVKM. The CDR3: CASRGSGVGYQETQYF. For the CDR3, the DNA is TGTGCCAGCAGGGGGAGCGGGGTAGGGTACCAAGAGACCCAGTACTTC. Full variable domain (rest looked up from reference TRBV28 and TRBJ2-5): DVKVTQSSRYLVKRTGEKVFLECVQDMDHENMFWYRQDPGLGLRLIYFSYDVKMKEKGDIPEGYSVSREKKERFSLILESASTNQTSMYLCASRGSGVGYQETQYFGPGTRLLVL.

This chain joins TRBV6-5 and TRBJ1-2, with a weak D call TRBD1 (5 bases). Trimming left V 5 bases short and J 3 bases short, with 13 bases between. Germline loops: CDR1 MNHEY, CDR2 SVGAGI. This CDR3 has 14 residues. For the CDR3, the DNA is TGTGCCAGCAGTCCGACAGAAAGCTACTATGGCTACACCTTC. It codes for CASSPTESYYGYTF.

The chain recombines TRBV24-1 with TRBJ2-7; no clear D gene. Germline V gives CDR1 KGHDR, CDR2 SFDVKD. This CDR3 contains 14 residues. V was clipped by 3 bases and J by 2 bases, with 10 bases between them. The CDR3 is CATSDGGAPYEQYF. CDR3 nucleotides: TGTGCCACCAGTGATGGCGGTGCCCCCTACGAGCAGTACTTC.